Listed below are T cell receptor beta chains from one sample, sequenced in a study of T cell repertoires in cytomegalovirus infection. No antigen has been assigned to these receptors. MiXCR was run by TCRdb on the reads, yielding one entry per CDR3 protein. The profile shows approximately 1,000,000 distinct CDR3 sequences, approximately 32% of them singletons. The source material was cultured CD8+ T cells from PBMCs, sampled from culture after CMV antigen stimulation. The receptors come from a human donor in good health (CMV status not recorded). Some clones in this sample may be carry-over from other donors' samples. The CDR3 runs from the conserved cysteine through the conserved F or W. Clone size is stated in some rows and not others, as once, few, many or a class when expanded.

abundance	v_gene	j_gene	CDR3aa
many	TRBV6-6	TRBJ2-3	CASSYSGSLAGDFTDTQYF
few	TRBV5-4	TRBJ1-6	CATWTGGYNSPLHF
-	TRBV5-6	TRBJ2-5	CASSLLTGGDQETQYF
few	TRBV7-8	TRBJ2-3	CASSLGDPRDTQYF
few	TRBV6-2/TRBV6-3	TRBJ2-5	CASSSGSSGGAYERQYF
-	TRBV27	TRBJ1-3	CASSLAAPTGGNTIYF
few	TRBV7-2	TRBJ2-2	CASTMGTGGTGELFF
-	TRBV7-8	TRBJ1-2	CASSLSRDGDYGYTF
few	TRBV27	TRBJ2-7	CASRGRQGIKQYF
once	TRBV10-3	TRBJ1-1	CAIREGMGVNTEAFF
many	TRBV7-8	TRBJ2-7	CASSLEAVSSYEQYF
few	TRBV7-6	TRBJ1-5	CASSLAGKGQPQHF
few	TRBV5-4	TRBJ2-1	CASPGLAGGNEQFF
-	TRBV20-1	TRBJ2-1	CSARGAGEPYNEQFF
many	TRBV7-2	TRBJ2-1	CASSWGQGAGNEQFF
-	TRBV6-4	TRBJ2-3	CASSDSQGADTQYF
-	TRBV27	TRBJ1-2	CASSPRHPLNYGYTF
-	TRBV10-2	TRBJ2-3	CASISWGAGTDTQYF
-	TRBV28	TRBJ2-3	CASSSPGTQYLRQYF
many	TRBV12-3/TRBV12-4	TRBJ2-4	CASSMRDNAKNIQYF
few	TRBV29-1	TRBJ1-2	CSVESPLSRTSHNYGYTF
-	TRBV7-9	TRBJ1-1	CASRGDMNTEAFF
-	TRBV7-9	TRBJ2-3	CASSSEDTTDTDTQYF
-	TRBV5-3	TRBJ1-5	CAGSLGQGAMSSNQPQHF
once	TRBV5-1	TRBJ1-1	CASSLDQGYDTEAFF
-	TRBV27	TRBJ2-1	CASVGTKAGGPINEQFF
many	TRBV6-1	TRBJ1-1	CASSEGPTGGLNTEAFF
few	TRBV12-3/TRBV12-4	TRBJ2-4	CASSLDGGANIQYF
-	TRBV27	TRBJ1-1	CATLSNTEAFF
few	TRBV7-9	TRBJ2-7	CATRKGGDEQYF
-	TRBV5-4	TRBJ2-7	CASSTFSGGSSCEQYF
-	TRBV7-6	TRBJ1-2	CASSAVGQGAVKYYGYTF
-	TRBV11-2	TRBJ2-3	CASSLVWGKDTQYF
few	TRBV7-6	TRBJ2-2	CASSFPGGRFGNGELFF
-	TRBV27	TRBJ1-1	CASTTGTTEAFF
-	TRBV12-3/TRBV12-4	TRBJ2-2	CASSKTDLGTGELFF
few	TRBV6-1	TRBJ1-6	CASILGQGRGSPLHF
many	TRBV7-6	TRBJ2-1	CASSLAGGSNSYNEQFF
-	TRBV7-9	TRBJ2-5	CASSLASGVRETQYF
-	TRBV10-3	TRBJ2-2	CAISMNTGELFF
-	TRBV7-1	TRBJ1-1	CANIPDRGSIEAFF
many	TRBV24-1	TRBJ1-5	CATSEFAGAGPKDQPQHF
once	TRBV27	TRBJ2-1	CASSPGTGQFF
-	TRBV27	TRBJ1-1	CATLGGRLTEAFF
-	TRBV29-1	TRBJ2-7	CSPRGTGTPWEQYF